Listed here are 10 T cell receptor beta chains from one sample, sequenced in a study of identical twins. TCRdb re-derived calls from the 5' RACE reads in MiXCR, one entry per CDR3 protein. The data hold fewer than 900,000 distinct CDR3 sequences, with about 20% observed a single time. The sample was also reused in another study, on T cells expressing NK-cell markers.

The specimen was PBMCs. The receptors come from a woman aged 18-29 years in good health.

This clonotype has only a few counts. The J gene is TRBJ2-1, the V gene TRBV5-1; TRBD2 is a possible D gene (6 bases). Germline values: CDR1 SGHRS, CDR2 YFSETQ. The CDR3 has 15 amino acids. The ends were cut back, 3 bases at V and 7 bases at J, with 17 bases in the middle. The CDR3 spells CASSSTPGLLNEQFF. The DNA for the CDR3 is TGCGCCAGCAGCTCCACCCCGGGACTCCTAAATGAGCAGTTCTTC.

This clonotype was seen only a few times. This chain links TRBV5-1 with TRBJ2-1; D is uncertain. CDR3 size: 12 residues. Germline V gene data show CDR1 as SGHRS and CDR2 as YFSETQ. Trimming pared 2 bases from V and 8 bases from J, leaving 8 bases between. The CDR3 region is CASSFGTYEQFF. Here the CDR3 DNA reads TGCGCCAGCAGCTTTGGAACCTATGAGCAGTTCTTC.

The rearrangement uses TRBV3-1 and TRBJ2-1; TRBD2 matches 9 bases. V was clipped by 0 bases and J by 8 bases; unmatched bases: 8. There are 16 residues in the CDR3. CDR1 is LGHDT and CDR2 is YNNKEL in the germline V gene (reference sequence). The CDR3: CASSQEGAGGIDEQFF. The CDR3 DNA reads as TGTGCCAGCAGCCAAGAGGGAGCGGGGGGTATCGATGAGCAGTTCTTC.

The V call is TRBV27, the J call TRBJ2-3; D may be TRBD1 (5 bases). V was clipped by 7 bases and J by 0 bases, with 14 bases between them. Germline V gene lookup returns CDR1 MNHEY and CDR2 SMNVEV (reference sequence). CDR3 length equals 15 residues. The CDR3 here is CASTQGLVSTDTQYF. The CDR3 nucleotides read TGTGCCAGCACCCAGGGTCTAGTTAGCACAGATACGCAGTATTTT.

This clonotype was counted a few times. The CDR3 DNA reads as TGTGCCAGCAGCTTCGGGACTAGCGGGTTCTACGAGCAGTACTTC. Translated, it gives CASSFGTSGFYEQYF. This chain links TRBV9 with TRBJ2-7; 12 nucleotides agree with TRBD2. V shed 4 bases and J 3 bases; nucleotides not matched to a gene: 5. This CDR3 region has 15 residues. CDR1 is SGDLS and CDR2 is YYNGEE in the germline V gene.

The genes are TRBV18 and TRBJ2-1; 10 nucleotides match TRBD2. The CDR3 loop spans 19 amino acids. Trimming removed 1 base from V and 10 bases from J; junction bases left unmatched: 19. Germline values: CDR1 KGHSH, CDR2 LQKENI. The CDR3 DNA reads as TGTGCCAGCTCACCACGATCAGCCGTAACGCTAGCGGGAGCCCGGGAGCAGTTCTTC. As protein: CASSPRSAVTLAGAREQFF.

This clonotype was counted only a few times. The V and J genes are TRBV20-1 and TRBJ2-3, with 8 bases fitting TRBD1. The J segment lost 6 bases and the V segment lost 5 bases, leaving 1 base of the junction unmatched. This CDR3 has 11 residues. From germline, CDR1 is DFQATT and CDR2 SNEGSKA (reference sequence). CDR3 in DNA: TGCAGTGCTGGACAGGGTGATACGCAGTATTTT. Translated, it gives CSAGQGDTQYF.

In its sample, this clonotype was seen a few times. CDR3 protein: CASSFRTGRYEQYF. CDR3 bases: TGTGCCAGCAGCTTTAGGACAGGGAGGTACGAGCAGTACTTC. The chain joins TRBV7-2 to TRBJ2-7; 8 bases match TRBD1. The CDR3 is made up of 14 amino acids. The germline V gene encodes CDR1 SGHTA and CDR2 FQGNSA. V dropped 3 bases and J dropped 4; count of bases not matched to a gene: 5.

The chain employs TRBV5-1 and TRBJ2-2; 7 bases align to TRBD1. The CDR3 extends over 16 amino acids. V lost 4 bases to trimming and J lost 4 bases; unmatched junction nucleotides: 10. Germline CDR1 is SGHRS and CDR2 is YFSETQ. The CDR3 nucleotides are TGCGCCAGCAGCCAGGGAAACAGGGGTTTCACCGGGGAGCTGTTTTTT. It yields the protein CASSQGNRGFTGELFF.

This chain connects TRBV6-4 to TRBJ2-3, with 9 bases aligning to TRBD2. CDR1 is MRHNA and CDR2 is SNTAGT in the germline V gene. V dropped 5 bases and J dropped 2; count of bases not matched to a gene: 5. The CDR3 sequence is 15 residues long. The chain's CDR3 is CASSSSGTHTDTQYF. The CDR3 DNA is TGTGCCAGCAGTTCTAGCGGGACCCACACAGATACGCAGTATTTT.